The 18 T cell receptor beta chains below were found in one sample sequenced in a study of cytomegalovirus exposure and HLA in healthy donors. The PCR ran on 60 Vbeta and 13 Jbeta primers. The protocol was immunoSEQ multiplex PCR, while the TCRdb copy is restricted to in-frame clones and leaves out a portion. The table records around 150,000 clones, approximately 70% of them present only once. Sequencing was carried out using PBMCs. Source of these receptors: a human donor in good health.

CDR3 nucleotides: TGCGCCAGCAGCCCCGTGCCGGGGGAGGGGCGTGAAAAACTGTTTTTT. It encodes CASSPVPGEGREKLFF. This chain joins TRBV5-1 and TRBJ1-4; D is possibly TRBD1 (5 bases). Trimming cost V 4 bases and J 7 bases, with 20 bases left between them. The CDR3 has 16 amino acids. Germline V gene data show CDR1 as SGHRS and CDR2 as YFSETQ. Full variable domain (remainder filled in from reference TRBV5-1 and TRBJ1-4): KAGVTQTPRYLIKTRGQQVTLSCSPISGHRSVSWYQQTPGQGLQFLFEYFSETQRNKGNFPGRFSGRQFSNSRSEMNVSTLELGDSALYLCASSPVPGEGREKLFFGSGTQLSVL.

This clone was detected a few times. This chain connects TRBV4-1 to TRBJ2-5, with 7 bases aligning to TRBD1. Germline V CDR1 and CDR2: MGHRA, YSYEKL. The CDR3 is made up of 14 amino acids. V lost 5 bases and J lost 2; bases outside the gene matches: 5. The CDR3 protein is CASSSRDSQETQYF. The CDR3 nucleotides are TGCGCCAGCAGCTCCCGGGACAGTCAAGAGACCCAGTACTTC.

The V and J genes are TRBV28 and TRBJ2-1, with D maybe TRBD1 (5 bases). Germline V CDR1 and CDR2: MDHEN, SYDVKM. The CDR3 runs to 12 residues. Trimming removed 8 bases from V and 9 bases from J, with 14 bases in between. DNA for the CDR3: TGTGCCAGCTATAGGGGAAGGGGTGAGCAGTTCTTC. This gives the protein CASYRGRGEQFF.

The chain has TRBV5-4 and TRBJ2-7, with D possibly matching TRBD1 (5 bases). This CDR3 spans 14 amino acids. V lost 1 base and J lost 2, with 10 bases in between. Germline CDR1 reads SGHNT; CDR2 reads YYREEE (reference sequence). CDR3 coding DNA: TGTGCCAGCAGCTTGCCAGGGAACACCTACGAGCAGTACTTC. Protein: CASSLPGNTYEQYF.

The chain combines TRBV10-3 with TRBJ1-2, with 9 nucleotides matching TRBD1. This CDR3 contains 14 residues. With 4 bases clipped from V and 3 bases from J, the junction kept 3 bases outside the gene matches. CDR1 and CDR2 from the germline V gene are ENHRY and SYGVKD. CDR3 residues: CAISGDRAYYGYTF. The CDR3 DNA sequence: TGTGCCATCAGTGGGGACAGGGCCTACTATGGCTACACCTTC.

The sample holds one count of this clone. The V call is TRBV5-1, the J call TRBJ2-1; 7 nucleotides match TRBD1. The CDR3 contains 15 residues. The germline gives CDR1 SGHRS, CDR2 YFSETQ. J lost 3 bases, V lost 4 bases, and 7 bases had no gene match. Written as DNA, the CDR3 is TGCGCCAGCAGCACCGGGCCAGGGGGCTACAATGAGCAGTTCTTC. This encodes CASSTGPGGYNEQFF. Complete variable domain (other parts from reference TRBV5-1 and TRBJ2-1): KAGVTQTPRYLIKTRGQQVTLSCSPISGHRSVSWYQQTPGQGLQFLFEYFSETQRNKGNFPGRFSGRQFSNSRSEMNVSTLELGDSALYLCASSTGPGGYNEQFFGPGTRLTVL.

V usage is TRBV4-1 and J usage is TRBJ1-1; the match to TRBD1 covers 9 bases. CDR1 is MGHRA, CDR2 YSYEKL, per germline. This CDR3 comprises 15 residues. J gave up 3 bases and V 9 bases, and 11 bases lay outside the gene matches. The CDR3 DNA follows: TGCGCCAGTCGAGATCGGGACAGGGAAGACACTGAAGCTTTCTTT. This translates into CASRDRDREDTEAFF.

The genes are TRBV27 and TRBJ1-4, with D possibly TRBD1 on 6 matching bases. Germline V CDR1 and CDR2: MNHEY, SMNVEV (reference sequence). Trimming took off 9 bases at V and 2 bases at J, with 13 bases between the two ends. CDR3 size: 14 residues. DNA of the CDR3: TGTGCCAGTCAGGGGTTTGGCACTAATGAAAAACTGTTTTTT. It encodes CASQGFGTNEKLFF.

This clone was found a few times. CDR3 residues: CASSPPSTRGEQFF. In DNA form, the CDR3 reads TGTGCCAGCTCACCACCATCGACCCGGGGTGAGCAGTTCTTC. This chain connects TRBV18 to TRBJ2-1, with a tentative D call TRBD2 (5 bases). The V gene lost 0 bases and the J gene lost 9 bases, with 12 bases spanning the gap. CDR1 is KGHSH and CDR2 is LQKENI in the germline V gene. The CDR3 covers 14 residues.

This clone was found once. The rearrangement joins TRBV7-3 to TRBJ2-3; no reliable D call. Germline V gene lookup returns CDR1 SGHTA and CDR2 FQGTGA. The V gene lost 1 base and the J gene lost 4 bases, with 12 bases spanning the gap. This CDR3 comprises 15 residues. The CDR3 nucleotides are TGTGCCAGCAGCTTAAATTCCGGTCGCGCAGATACGCAGTATTTT. Its translation: CASSLNSGRADTQYF.

The rearrangement uses TRBV28 and TRBJ1-4, with a weak D call TRBD1 (5 bases). Germline-derived CDR1 and CDR2 are MDHEN and SYDVKM. With 7 bases removed from V and 7 bases from J, the gap between germline ends came to 16 bases. The CDR3 has 14 residues. CDR3 bases: TGTGCCAGCAATTTCCAGGGTCCCGGTGAAAAACTGTTTTTT. Residues: CASNFQGPGEKLFF.

This clone was counted only a few times. The CDR3 nucleotides read TGTGCCAGCAGTGAAGCGCCCGGGGGAGAGACCCAGTACTTC. Protein product: CASSEAPGGETQYF. The V call is TRBV2, the J call TRBJ2-5, with D tentatively TRBD2 (6 bases). The length of the CDR3 is 14 residues. Trimming stripped 0 bases from V and 4 bases from J, with 9 bases between. Germline loops: CDR1 SNHLY, CDR2 FYNNEI.

V usage is TRBV9 and J usage is TRBJ2-3, with 7 positions matching TRBD2. The length of the CDR3 is 13 residues. CDR1 is SGDLS, CDR2 YYNGEE, per germline. The V and J ends lost 1 base and 4 bases, in that order; junction bases with no gene match: 0. The DNA for the CDR3 is TGTGCCAGCAGCGTAACTAGCGCAGATACGCAGTATTTT. It is translated as CASSVTSADTQYF.

The chain couples TRBV9 to TRBJ1-5; 7 positions agree with TRBD1. The CDR3 runs to 14 residues. J lost 7 bases, V lost 4 bases, and 8 bases had no gene match. Per the germline V gene, CDR1 is SGDLS and CDR2 is YYNGEE. The CDR3 is CASSQGEVWQPQHF. CDR3 in DNA: TGTGCCAGCAGCCAGGGGGAGGTTTGGCAGCCCCAGCATTTT.

The chain combines TRBV7-9 with TRBJ1-1; 8 positions match TRBD1. The CDR3 length is 14 residues. After removal of 5 bases from V and 2 bases from J, the junction contained 4 bases not matched to a gene. The germline V gene encodes CDR1 SEHNR and CDR2 FQNEAQ (reference sequence). The CDR3 is CASSLPGGNTEAFF. The CDR3 region has the DNA TGTGCCAGCAGCCTCCCAGGGGGCAACACTGAAGCTTTCTTT.

J is TRBJ2-4 and V is TRBV5-6; 8 nucleotides match TRBD1. J gave up 8 bases and V 3 bases, and 7 bases lay outside the gene matches. Per the germline V gene, CDR1 is SGHDT and CDR2 is YYEEEE. The CDR3 loop spans 14 amino acids. CDR3 sequence: CASSSRGRRDIQYF. CDR3 bases: TGTGCCAGCAGCTCCAGGGGGCGCAGGGACATTCAGTACTTC.

The chain has TRBV6-5 and TRBJ2-7; D is unresolved. V lost 6 bases to trimming and J lost 3 bases, with 9 bases between them. Per germline, CDR1 MNHEY and CDR2 SVGAGI. The CDR3 is 12 residues long. CDR3 region: CASRSLLYEQYF. In nucleotides, the CDR3 is TGTGCCAGCAGATCCTTACTCTACGAGCAGTACTTC.

There are a few counts of this clone. This rearrangement joins TRBV9 to TRBJ1-5; D possibly corresponds to TRBD1 (6 bases). Deletions cut 0 bases from V and 5 bases from J, with 15 bases between. Per germline, CDR1 SGDLS and CDR2 YYNGEE. This CDR3 has 16 amino acids. DNA for the CDR3: TGTGCCAGCAGCGTAGGAGGGGGGGCAGGGGATCAGCCCCAGCATTTT. It yields the protein CASSVGGGAGDQPQHF.